Presented here are 15 T cell receptor beta chains from one specimen sequenced in a study of blood T cells in healthy people across ages. Using a J-beta primer mix together with a sample-barcoded 5' primer, a second PCR was run for about 7 to 12 cycles. TCRdb fed the 5' RACE reads into MiXCR, producing one record per CDR3 protein. The sample consists of over 600,000 distinct CDR3 sequences, approximately 21% of them appearing once. Sequencing input: blood. The source of these receptors is a man between 65 and 79 years old in good health.

The chain has TRBV11-2 and TRBJ2-1, with 12 bases matching TRBD2. The CDR3 covers 18 residues. Trimming removed 1 base from V and 8 bases from J; junction bases left unmatched: 12. Germline CDR1 is SGHAT and CDR2 is FQNNGV. This CDR3 reads CASSLGLAGDIVRYEQFF. The CDR3 nucleotides are TGTGCCAGCAGCTTAGGACTAGCGGGGGACATAGTAAGGTATGAGCAGTTCTTC.

V is TRBV27 and J is TRBJ2-2; 7 bases agree with TRBD2. Trimming cost V 7 bases and J 1 base; bases outside gene matches: 12. The CDR3 covers 17 residues. From germline, CDR1 is MNHEY and CDR2 SMNVEV (reference sequence). The CDR3 coding sequence is TGTGCCAGCATTGATTCTATCGGGAGGAAGAACACCGGGGAGCTGTTTTTT. This encodes CASIDSIGRKNTGELFF.

This clonotype was seen many times. The chain employs TRBV7-9 and TRBJ2-1; D ambiguous. CDR3 length: 14 amino acids. In germline, CDR1 is SEHNR, CDR2 FQNEAQ (reference sequence). With 3 bases removed from V and 8 bases from J, the gap between germline ends came to 14 bases. This CDR3 is CASSFGAERDEQFF. CDR3 nucleotide sequence: TGTGCCAGCAGCTTCGGAGCAGAAAGGGATGAGCAGTTCTTC. Variable domain in full (rest from reference TRBV7-9 and TRBJ2-1): DTGVSQNPRHKITKRGQNVTFRCDPISEHNRLYWYRQTLGQGPEFLTYFQNEAQLEKSRLLSDRFSAERPKGSFSTLEIQRTEQGDSAMYLCASSFGAERDEQFFGPGTRLTVL.

As for this clonotype: A read error may account for a junction end that differs from germline. The CDR3: CASSIAGQGVQETQYF. Here the CDR3 DNA reads TGTGCCAGCAGCATAGCCGGTCAGGGGGTACAAGAGACCCAGTACTTC. The J gene is TRBJ2-5, the V gene TRBV7-9; 7 bases align to TRBD1. The CDR3 has 16 amino acids. Germline V gives CDR1 SEHNR, CDR2 FQNEAQ (reference sequence).

There are a few counts of this clonotype. The chain uses TRBV29-1 and TRBJ1-3; possible D gene TRBD1, 5 bases. This CDR3 spans 12 amino acids. Trimming removed 7 bases at V and 3 bases at J, with 10 bases between. Per germline, CDR1 SQVTM and CDR2 ANQGSEA. The CDR3 sequence is CSAGDRGNTIYF. CDR3 bases: TGCAGCGCCGGGGACCGTGGAAACACCATATATTTT.

To note about this clonotype: Compared with germline, one end of the junction differs, possibly owing to a read error. The V call is TRBV7-9, the J call TRBJ2-1, with D tentatively TRBD2 (5 bases). CDR1 and CDR2 (germline): SEHNR, FQNEAQ (reference sequence). The CDR3 consists of 15 residues. CDR3 in amino acids: CASGLEGSSYNEQFF. In DNA form, the CDR3 reads TGTGCCAGCGGCTTAGAAGGGAGCTCCTACAATGAGCAGTTCTTC.

A few counts support this clonotype. V gene TRBV6-2 or TRBV6-3 combines with J gene TRBJ2-3; 9 bases match TRBD2. The CDR3 has 16 residues. Germline trimming cut 6 bases from V and 6 bases from J; bases unmatched to any gene: 13. Germline values: CDR1 MNHEY, CDR2 SVGEGT. The CDR3, as DNA: TGTGCCAGCAGAAGAAAAGGAAGCGGGAGGAGGGATACGCAGTATTTT. It codes for CASRRKGSGRRDTQYF.

This clonotype was counted only a few times. The rearrangement joins TRBV7-9 to TRBJ2-4; 10 nucleotides match TRBD2. Germline V gives CDR1 SEHNR, CDR2 FQNEAQ (reference sequence). The V segment lost 5 bases and the J segment 7 bases; nucleotides outside the gene matches: 8. The CDR3 contains 15 residues. CDR3: CASSVTSGPWNIQYF. CDR3 DNA: TGTGCCAGCAGCGTGACTAGCGGGCCATGGAACATTCAGTACTTC.

This clonotype was counted ten times or more. CDR3 sequence (DNA): TGTGCCAGCAGTTTTCCCTCCGACAGGGTCGGGTACAATGAGCAGTTCTTC. Amino acids: CASSFPSDRVGYNEQFF. The rearrangement uses TRBV28 and TRBJ2-1, with 7 bases lining up with TRBD1. The ends lost 3 bases at V and 4 bases at J; junction bases unmatched: 12. This CDR3 contains 17 residues. Germline CDR1 reads MDHEN; CDR2 reads SYDVKM. Based on the CDR3 plus reference TRBV28 and TRBJ2-1, the full variable domain is DVKVTQSSRYLVKRTGEKVFLECVQDMDHENMFWYRQDPGLGLRLIYFSYDVKMKEKGDIPEGYSVSREKKERFSLILESASTNQTSMYLCASSFPSDRVGYNEQFFGPGTRLTVL.

This clonotype was counted only a few times. V gene TRBV20-1 combines with J gene TRBJ2-1; 9 nucleotides align to TRBD2. The CDR3 contains 17 residues. Germline CDR1 is DFQATT and CDR2 is SNEGSKA (reference sequence). The ends lost 3 bases at V and 1 base at J; junction bases unmatched: 10. CDR3 amino acids: CSARTGTSLRSYNEQFF. In nucleotides, the CDR3 is TGCAGTGCTAGGACCGGGACTAGCTTACGGTCCTACAATGAGCAGTTCTTC.

The chain carries TRBV5-1 and TRBJ2-3; 7 nucleotides line up with TRBD1. Germline V gives CDR1 SGHRS, CDR2 YFSETQ. V lost 4 bases and J lost 0; bases outside the gene matches: 5. The CDR3 totals 15 residues. CDR3 nucleotides: TGCGCCAGCAGCCAGGGACAGACGAGCACAGATACGCAGTATTTT. Its protein product is CASSQGQTSTDTQYF.

This clonotype occurred many times. This chain connects TRBV20-1 to TRBJ2-7; tentatively, D is TRBD2 (6 bases). The V gene's germline CDR1 is DFQATT and CDR2 SNEGSKA (reference sequence). This CDR3 region has 13 residues. Trimming took off 2 bases at V and 0 bases at J, with 8 bases between the two ends. Written as DNA, the CDR3 is TGCAGTGCTAGAAGACTAGACTCCTACGAGCAGTACTTC. It is translated as CSARRLDSYEQYF.

The chain carries TRBV10-3 and TRBJ2-5, with 8 bases that match TRBD2. The germline gives CDR1 ENHRY, CDR2 SYGVKD. The CDR3 length is 17 residues. V shed 0 bases and J 3 bases; nucleotides not matched to a gene: 9. The CDR3 bases are TGTGCCATCAGTGAGTCATCGGGAGGGCTCATAAAAGAGACCCAGTACTTC. It specifies CAISESSGGLIKETQYF.

This clonotype was detected only a few times. The V call is TRBV9, the J call TRBJ2-4; D remains ambiguous. Trimming cost V 3 bases and J 8 bases, with 18 bases left between them. CDR3 size: 15 residues. Germline V gives CDR1 SGDLS, CDR2 YYNGEE. CDR3 protein: CASSADGPRSYIQYF. DNA of the CDR3: TGTGCCAGCAGCGCCGACGGGCCCCGGAGTTACATTCAGTACTTC.

V gene TRBV6-2 or TRBV6-3 combines with J gene TRBJ2-7; 8 bases agree with TRBD2. Per germline, CDR1 MNHEY and CDR2 SVGEGT. The V segment lost 6 bases and the J segment 2 bases; nucleotides outside the gene matches: 21. The CDR3 spans 19 residues. The DNA of the CDR3 is TGTGCCAGCAGAATACTGCCAGCGGGAGAGGAGTTTTGGACCTACGAGCAGTACTTC. Amino acids: CASRILPAGEEFWTYEQYF.